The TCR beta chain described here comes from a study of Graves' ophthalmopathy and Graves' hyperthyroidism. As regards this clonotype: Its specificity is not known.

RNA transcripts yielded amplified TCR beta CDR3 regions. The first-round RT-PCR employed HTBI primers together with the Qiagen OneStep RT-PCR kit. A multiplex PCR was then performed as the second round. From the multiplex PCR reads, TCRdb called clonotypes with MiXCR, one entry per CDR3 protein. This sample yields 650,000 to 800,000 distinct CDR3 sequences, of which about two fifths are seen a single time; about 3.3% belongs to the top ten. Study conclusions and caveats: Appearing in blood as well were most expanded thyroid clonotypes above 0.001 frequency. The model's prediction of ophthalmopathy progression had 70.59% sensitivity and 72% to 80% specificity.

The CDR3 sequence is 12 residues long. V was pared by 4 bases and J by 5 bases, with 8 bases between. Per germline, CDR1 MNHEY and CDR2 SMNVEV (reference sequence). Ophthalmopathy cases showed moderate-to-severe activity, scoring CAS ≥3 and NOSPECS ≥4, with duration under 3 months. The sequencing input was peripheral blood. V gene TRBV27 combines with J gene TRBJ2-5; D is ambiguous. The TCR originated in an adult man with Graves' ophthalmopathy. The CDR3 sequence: CASSSNGETQYF. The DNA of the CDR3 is TGTGCCAGCAGTTCAAACGGGGAGACCCAGTACTTC.